The sample holds a few counts of the clone carrying this T cell receptor beta chain. Antigen unknown. This sample stems from a study of blood T cells in healthy people across ages. Study-level results: Long-lived donors had more naive CD4+ cells and higher diversity than aged donors. Any conclusive comparison of naive versus antigen-experienced cells was prevented by using unsorted PBMCs.

The CDR3 is made up of 13 amino acids. The V gene's germline CDR1 is MNHEY and CDR2 SVGEGT. V was clipped by 6 bases and J by 10 bases, with 17 bases between them. A second about 6 to 12 cycle PCR used barcoded and J-beta primers. TCRdb reanalysed the 5' RACE reads using MiXCR and keeps one entry per CDR3 protein. The repertoire holds about a million distinct CDR3 sequences, with 48% as singletons. The sequencing sample was made of blood. This chain uses TRBV6-2 or TRBV6-3 with TRBJ2-3, with D possibly TRBD1 on 6 matching bases. This TCR was sampled from a man younger than 45 in good health. The CDR3 protein is CASSDRPVGAQYF. The CDR3 region has the DNA TGTGCCAGCAGCGACAGGCCTGTGGGAGCGCAGTATTTT.